Following are 21 T cell receptor beta chains from one sample sequenced in a study of blood T cell repertoires in COVID-19. Clones were read by immunoSEQ multiplex PCR, and TCRdb kept only the in-frame ones, dropping some. This table has around 95,000 clones, approximately 93% appearing once. Sequenced sample: peripheral blood. All receptors come from a man aged 45-60 years with active COVID-19.

CDR3 DNA: TGTGCCAGCTCCGGGGAGCCAGGGGGTCGCAATCAGCCCCAGCATTTT. Translating gives CASSGEPGGRNQPQHF. This chain connects TRBV18 to TRBJ1-5, with 7 bases aligning to TRBD1. CDR1 and CDR2 (germline): KGHSH, LQKENI. J lost 2 bases, V lost 6 bases, and 10 bases had no gene match. The CDR3 is made up of 16 amino acids.

This sequence joins TRBV5-1 and TRBJ1-4, with 12 bases fitting TRBD1. V shed 4 bases, J shed 8 bases, and the junction held 9 bases outside the gene matches. Germline V gene sequence: CDR1 SGHRS, CDR2 YFSETQ. The CDR3 totals 16 residues. CDR3 bases: TGCGCCAGCAGCGCCCAACCGGGACAGGGGGCAGAAAAACTGTTTTTT. It codes for CASSAQPGQGAEKLFF.

The V gene is TRBV3-1 (or the pseudogene TRBV3-2), the J gene TRBJ2-1; 10 bases line up with TRBD1. This CDR3 comprises 12 residues. Losses at the gene ends were 5 bases for V and 13 bases for J; bases not matched to a gene: 5. Per the germline V gene, CDR1 is LGHDT and CDR2 is YNNKEL (reference sequence). The CDR3 is CASSKRDRGQFF. Here the CDR3 DNA reads TGTGCCAGCAGCAAACGGGACAGGGGACAGTTCTTC.

This clone was detected once. The genes are TRBV10-3 and TRBJ1-3; 11 nucleotides align to TRBD1. J was trimmed by 2 bases and V by 8 bases; bases with no gene match: 2. The CDR3 length is 14 residues. Germline-derived CDR1 and CDR2 are ENHRY and SYGVKD. As DNA, the CDR3 is TGTGCCATCCGGGACAGGGGGACTGGAAACACCATATATTTT. Protein: CAIRDRGTGNTIYF.

This clone came up once. The chain carries TRBV6-1 and TRBJ1-3, with D unclear. The CDR3 consists of 14 residues. Trimming left V 3 bases short and J 2 bases short, with 8 bases between. The germline V gene has CDR1 MNHNS and CDR2 SASEGT. The CDR3 DNA reads TGTGCCAGCAGTGAGACATATCCTGGAAACACCATATATTTT. As protein: CASSETYPGNTIYF.

V is TRBV4-1 and J is TRBJ2-7; 8 nucleotides agree with TRBD2. Germline CDR1 reads MGHRA; CDR2 reads YSYEKL. There are 16 residues in the CDR3. The J segment lost 7 bases and the V segment lost 0 bases, leaving 11 bases of the junction unmatched. The CDR3 sequence: CASSQELAVGPWEQYV. The CDR3 region has the DNA TGCGCCAGCAGCCAAGAACTAGCGGTAGGCCCCTGGGAGCAGTACGTC.

The V and J genes are TRBV7-2 and TRBJ2-3, with 8 bases lining up with TRBD2. The V gene end was trimmed by 5 bases and the J gene end by 6 bases; junction bases not matched to a gene: 13. This CDR3 has 16 amino acids. From germline, CDR1 is SGHTA and CDR2 FQGNSA. The CDR3 loop is CASSPERAGGRDTQYF. The CDR3 bases are TGTGCCAGCAGCCCCGAGCGGGCGGGAGGTCGGGATACGCAGTATTTT.

V usage is TRBV7-2 and J usage is TRBJ2-1, with D unresolved. Trimming shortened V by 3 bases and J by 9 bases, and 6 bases separated the two germline ends. The CDR3 sequence is 11 residues long. Germline values: CDR1 SGHTA, CDR2 FQGNSA. The CDR3 loop reads CASSFGTEQFF. The CDR3 DNA follows: TGTGCCAGCAGCTTCGGTACTGAGCAGTTCTTC.

The V and J genes are TRBV3-1 (or the pseudogene TRBV3-2) and TRBJ2-3; TRBD2 is a possible D gene (7 bases). CDR3 length equals 16 residues. The V gene's germline CDR1 is LGHDT and CDR2 YNNKEL (reference sequence). The V gene lost 0 bases and the J gene lost 4 bases, with 14 bases spanning the gap. The CDR3 DNA follows: TGTGCCAGCAGCCAAGAGGCCAGGGGAGGGCCAGATACGCAGTATTTT. Amino acid sequence: CASSQEARGGPDTQYF.

V and J are TRBV5-5 and TRBJ2-6, with 11 nucleotides matching TRBD2. The trim removed 4 bases at V and 0 bases at J, leaving 6 bases unmatched. Germline CDR1 reads SGHKS; CDR2 reads YYEKEE (reference sequence). The CDR3 runs to 18 residues. The DNA of the CDR3 is TGTGCCAGCAGCACACTAGCGGGAGCGAGCTCTGGGGCCAACGTCCTGACTTTC. Translation: CASSTLAGASSGANVLTF.

This clone appeared a single time. This chain joins TRBV9 and TRBJ2-5; D is possibly TRBD1 (7 bases). The germline V gene encodes CDR1 SGDLS and CDR2 YYNGEE. This CDR3 has 14 amino acids. V gave up 0 bases and J gave up 5 bases, with 11 bases separating them. The CDR3 DNA sequence: TGTGCCAGCAGCGTAGGACAGGGACTGGAGACCCAGTACTTC. It translates to CASSVGQGLETQYF.

The rearrangement uses TRBV5-5 and TRBJ1-4; 10 bases match TRBD1. After removal of 4 bases from V and 7 bases from J, the junction contained 7 bases not matched to a gene. This CDR3 has 15 amino acids. CDR1 and CDR2 (germline): SGHKS, YYEKEE (reference sequence). The CDR3: CASSPTGGAGEKLFF. CDR3 nucleotides: TGTGCCAGCAGCCCGACAGGGGGCGCAGGTGAAAAACTGTTTTTT.

This clone has only one observation. V and J are TRBV19 and TRBJ1-3; D might be TRBD1 (5 bases). Trimming pared 1 base from V and 0 bases from J, leaving 10 bases between. Germline assignment: CDR1 LNHDA and CDR2 SQIVND (reference sequence). This CDR3 has 16 amino acids. CDR3 sequence reads: CASSIGSRVSGNTIYF. For the CDR3, the DNA is TGTGCCAGTAGTATAGGATCCAGGGTCTCTGGAAACACCATATATTTT.

In its sample, this clone was seen a few times. The V and J genes are TRBV7-9 and TRBJ2-2; a possible D gene is TRBD2 (5 bases). V was trimmed by 5 bases and J by 1 base, leaving 23 bases between them. The CDR3 has 19 amino acids. Germline V gene sequence: CDR1 SEHNR, CDR2 FQNEAQ (reference sequence). The CDR3 loop is CASSPSFGWGVVNTGELFF. The CDR3 nucleotides are TGTGCCAGCAGCCCTTCCTTCGGATGGGGAGTTGTGAACACCGGGGAGCTGTTTTTT.

This chain links TRBV11-2 with TRBJ1-2; 7 nucleotides align to TRBD1. Germline-derived CDR1 and CDR2 are SGHAT and FQNNGV. The CDR3 contains 13 residues. V was clipped by 4 bases and J by 6 bases; unmatched bases: 5. CDR3 nucleotides: TGTGCCAGCAGCTCAGGGGGTCGAGATGGCTACACCTTC. Amino acids: CASSSGGRDGYTF.

This clone was observed once. This chain joins TRBV2 and TRBJ2-1; D is ambiguous. The CDR3 covers 11 residues. Trimming cost V 4 bases and J 14 bases, with 12 bases left between them. Germline V gene data show CDR1 as SNHLY and CDR2 as FYNNEI. Here the CDR3 DNA reads TGTGCCAGCAGTGGCCACCAAGAGGAGTTCTTC. Translating gives CASSGHQEEFF.

The genes are TRBV3-1 (or the pseudogene TRBV3-2) and TRBJ2-1, with 10 nucleotides matching TRBD2. The CDR3 sequence is 13 residues long. Germline loops: CDR1 LGHDT, CDR2 YNNKEL (reference sequence). V trimming: 6 bases; J trimming: 8 bases; junction bases outside the gene matches: 4. CDR3 amino acids: CASSSGGLDEQFF. For the CDR3, the DNA is TGTGCCAGCAGTAGCGGGGGGTTGGATGAGCAGTTCTTC.

This rearrangement joins TRBV2 to TRBJ1-4; D gene uncertain. This CDR3 is built from 14 residues. Germline V gives CDR1 SNHLY, CDR2 FYNNEI. V lost 3 bases, J lost 5 bases, and 10 bases lay in between. CDR3 DNA: TGTGCCAGCAGTGAGAAGCTCCTAAATGAAAAACTGTTTTTT. Amino acid sequence: CASSEKLLNEKLFF.

The CDR3 spells CASSKGQPNTEAFF. CDR3 DNA sequence: TGTGCCAGCAGCAAGGGACAACCGAACACTGAAGCTTTCTTT. The chain couples TRBV11-3 to TRBJ1-1, with D tentatively TRBD1 (6 bases). From germline, CDR1 is SGHNT and CDR2 YENEEA. This CDR3 spans 14 amino acids. The ends were cut back, 5 bases at V and 1 base at J, with 11 bases in the middle.

The rearrangement links TRBV11-2 to TRBJ2-3; 14 nucleotides align to TRBD2. After removal of 1 base from V and 2 bases from J, the junction contained 5 bases not matched to a gene. Germline-derived CDR1 and CDR2 are SGHAT and FQNNGV. The CDR3 is made up of 18 amino acids. The CDR3 DNA reads TGTGCCAGCAGCTTAGCCCGACTAGCGGGGGGGTTCACAGATACGCAGTATTTT. It yields the protein CASSLARLAGGFTDTQYF.

Here the CDR3 DNA reads TGTGCCACCAGCAGATCCTCCATTCCGCAACTGGTGGCCAACGTCCTGACTTTC. This sequence encodes CATSRSSIPQLVANVLTF. The chain employs TRBV15 and TRBJ2-6, with D unresolved. V was cut by 2 bases and J by 6 bases, with 20 bases left in between. Germline CDR1 is LNHNV and CDR2 is YYDKDF (reference sequence). The CDR3 loop spans 18 amino acids.